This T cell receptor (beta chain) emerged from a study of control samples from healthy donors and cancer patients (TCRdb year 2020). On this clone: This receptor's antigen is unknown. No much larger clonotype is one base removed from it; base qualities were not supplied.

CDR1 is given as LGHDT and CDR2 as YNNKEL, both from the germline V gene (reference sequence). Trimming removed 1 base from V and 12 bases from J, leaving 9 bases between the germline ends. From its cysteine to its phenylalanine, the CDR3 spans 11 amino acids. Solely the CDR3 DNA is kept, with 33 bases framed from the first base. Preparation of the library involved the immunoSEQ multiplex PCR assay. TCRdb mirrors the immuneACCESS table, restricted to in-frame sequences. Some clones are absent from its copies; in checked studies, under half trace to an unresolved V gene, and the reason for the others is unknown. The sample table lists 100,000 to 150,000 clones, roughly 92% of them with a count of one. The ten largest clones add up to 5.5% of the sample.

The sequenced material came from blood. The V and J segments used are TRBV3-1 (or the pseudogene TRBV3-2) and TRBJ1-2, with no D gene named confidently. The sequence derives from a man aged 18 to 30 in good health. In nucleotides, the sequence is TGTGCCAGCAGCCAAGCTGGGGAGGACACCTTC. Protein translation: CASSQAGEDTF.